Presented here are 3 T cell receptor beta chains from one specimen sequenced in a study of response to subunit inactivated influenza vaccine. MiXCR, run by TCRdb on the RT-PCR reads, gives a single entry per CDR3 protein. Here the sample spans roughly 520,000 distinct CDR3 sequences, about 25% being singletons. Sequences were derived from CD4+ T cells sorted from PBMCs, sampled around 5 days after vaccination. The receptors stem from a man aged 50-59 years who received an inactivated influenza vaccine.

A few counts support this clonotype. The chain couples TRBV5-1 to TRBJ1-1; TRBD1 is a possible D gene (5 bases). V lost 3 bases to trimming and J lost 1 base, with 13 bases between them. This CDR3 spans 15 amino acids. In germline, CDR1 is SGHRS, CDR2 YFSETQ. CDR3 protein: CASSWGGSPNTEAFF. The CDR3 DNA reads as TGCGCCAGCAGCTGGGGGGGGTCCCCGAACACTGAAGCTTTCTTT.

J is TRBJ2-1 and V is TRBV20-1, with 9 bases that match TRBD2. CDR1 and CDR2 (germline): DFQATT, SNEGSKA (reference sequence). The CDR3 is made up of 15 amino acids. The V segment lost 3 bases and the J segment 5 bases; nucleotides outside the gene matches: 8. CDR3 sequence (DNA): TGCAGTGCTAGCGGGCGGGGGGGCGAGGACAATGAGCAGTTCTTC. This gives the protein CSASGRGGEDNEQFF.

V and J are TRBV20-1 and TRBJ2-5; D possibly corresponds to TRBD2 (6 bases). Trimming shortened V by 4 bases and J by 2 bases, and 17 bases separated the two germline ends. This CDR3 has 15 amino acids. Germline loops: CDR1 DFQATT, CDR2 SNEGSKA (reference sequence). DNA for the CDR3: TGCAGTGCTACTCTAGCGAACCCTCTACAAGAGACCCAGTACTTC. This sequence encodes CSATLANPLQETQYF.